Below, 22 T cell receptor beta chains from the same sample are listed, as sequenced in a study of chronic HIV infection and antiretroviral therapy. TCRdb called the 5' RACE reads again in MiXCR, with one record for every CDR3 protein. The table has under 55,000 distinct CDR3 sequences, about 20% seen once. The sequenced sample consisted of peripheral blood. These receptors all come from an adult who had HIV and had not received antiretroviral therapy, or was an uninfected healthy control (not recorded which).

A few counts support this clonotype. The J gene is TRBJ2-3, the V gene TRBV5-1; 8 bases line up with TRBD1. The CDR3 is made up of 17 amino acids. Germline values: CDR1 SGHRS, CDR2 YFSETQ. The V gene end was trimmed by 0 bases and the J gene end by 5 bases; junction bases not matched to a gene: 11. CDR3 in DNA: TGCGCCAGCAGCTTGGGACCCAGGGGGCGAGTTAAAGATACGCAGTATTTT. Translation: CASSLGPRGRVKDTQYF.

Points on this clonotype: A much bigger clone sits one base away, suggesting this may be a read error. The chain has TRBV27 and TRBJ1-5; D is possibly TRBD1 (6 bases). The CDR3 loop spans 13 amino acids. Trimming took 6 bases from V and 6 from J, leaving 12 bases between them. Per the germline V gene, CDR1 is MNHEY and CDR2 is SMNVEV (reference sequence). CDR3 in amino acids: CASRVDRCQPQHF. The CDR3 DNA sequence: TGTGCCAGCAGAGTGGACAGATGTCAGCCCCAGCATTTT.

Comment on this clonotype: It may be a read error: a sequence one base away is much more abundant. The CDR3 loop reads CGVGATDTSGSAEQFF. The CDR3 DNA sequence: TGCGGCGTTGGTGCCACGGACACTAGCGGGAGCGCTGAGCAGTTCTTC. This sequence joins TRBV29-1 and TRBJ2-1; TRBD2 agrees at 11 bases. The CDR3 sequence is 16 residues long. Germline V gene data show CDR1 as SQVTM and CDR2 as ANQGSEA.

The CDR3 is CASNIDRALNYNEQFF. The CDR3 nucleotides read TGTGCCAGCAACATAGACCGCGCATTGAACTACAATGAGCAGTTCTTC. J is TRBJ2-1 and V is TRBV6-5; D remains unclear. V shed 7 bases and J shed 3 bases, with 19 bases lying between them. This CDR3 region has 16 residues. In germline, CDR1 is MNHEY, CDR2 SVGAGI.

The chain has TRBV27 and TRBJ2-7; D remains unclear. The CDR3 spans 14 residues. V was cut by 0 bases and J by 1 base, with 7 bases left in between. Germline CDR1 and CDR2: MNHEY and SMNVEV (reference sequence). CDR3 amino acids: CASSLSMGSYEQYF. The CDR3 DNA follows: TGTGCCAGCAGTTTATCGATGGGGTCCTACGAGCAGTACTTC.

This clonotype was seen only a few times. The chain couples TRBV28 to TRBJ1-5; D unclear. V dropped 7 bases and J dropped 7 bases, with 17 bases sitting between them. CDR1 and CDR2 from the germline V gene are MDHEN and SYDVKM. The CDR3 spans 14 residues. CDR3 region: CASTTPPFRQPQHF. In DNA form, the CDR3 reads TGTGCCAGCACGACACCCCCTTTTCGGCAGCCCCAGCATTTT.

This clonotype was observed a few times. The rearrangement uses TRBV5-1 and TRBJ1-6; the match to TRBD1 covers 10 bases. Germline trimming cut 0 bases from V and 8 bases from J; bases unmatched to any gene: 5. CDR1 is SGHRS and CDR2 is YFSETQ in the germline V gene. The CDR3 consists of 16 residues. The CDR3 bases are TGCGCCAGCAGCTTGGAGGCGGGACAGGGGCATTCACCCCTCCACTTT. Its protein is CASSLEAGQGHSPLHF.

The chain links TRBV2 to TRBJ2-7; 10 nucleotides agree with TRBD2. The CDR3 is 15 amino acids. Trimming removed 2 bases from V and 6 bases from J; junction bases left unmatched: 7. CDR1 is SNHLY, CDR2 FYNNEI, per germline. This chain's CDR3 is CASSERSGRAPEQYF. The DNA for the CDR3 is TGTGCCAGCAGTGAAAGGAGCGGGAGGGCCCCCGAGCAGTACTTC. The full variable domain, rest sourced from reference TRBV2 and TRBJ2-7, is EPEVTQTPSHQVTQMGQEVILRCVPISNHLYFYWYRQILGQKVEFLVSFYNNEISEKSEIFDDQFSVERPDGSNFTLKIRSTKLEDSAMYFCASSERSGRAPEQYFGPGTRLTVT.

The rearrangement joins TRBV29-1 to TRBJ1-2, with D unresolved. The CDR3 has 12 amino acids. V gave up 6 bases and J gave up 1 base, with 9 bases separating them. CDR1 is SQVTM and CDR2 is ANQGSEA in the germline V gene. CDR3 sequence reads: CSVRTDNYGYTF. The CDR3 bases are TGCAGCGTCCGGACGGATAACTATGGCTACACCTTC.

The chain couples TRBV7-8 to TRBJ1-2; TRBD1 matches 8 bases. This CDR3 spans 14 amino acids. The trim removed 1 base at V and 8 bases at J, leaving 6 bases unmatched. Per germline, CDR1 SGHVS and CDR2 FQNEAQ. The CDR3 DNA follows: TGTGCCAGCAGCTTAGTCCCGACAGGGGACGGCTACACCTTC. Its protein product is CASSLVPTGDGYTF. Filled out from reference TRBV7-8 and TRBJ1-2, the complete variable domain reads GAGVSQSPRYKVAKRGQDVALRCDPISGHVSLFWYQQALGQGPEFLTYFQNEAQLDKSGLPSDRFFAERPEGSVSTLKIQRTQQEDSAVYLCASSLVPTGDGYTFGSGTRLTVV.

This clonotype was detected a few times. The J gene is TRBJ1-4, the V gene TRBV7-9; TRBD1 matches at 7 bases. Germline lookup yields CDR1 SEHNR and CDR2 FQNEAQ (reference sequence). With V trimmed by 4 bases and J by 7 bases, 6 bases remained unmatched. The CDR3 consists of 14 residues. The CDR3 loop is CASSSGGFGEKLFF. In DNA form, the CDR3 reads TGTGCCAGCAGCTCAGGGGGATTTGGTGAAAAACTGTTTTTT.

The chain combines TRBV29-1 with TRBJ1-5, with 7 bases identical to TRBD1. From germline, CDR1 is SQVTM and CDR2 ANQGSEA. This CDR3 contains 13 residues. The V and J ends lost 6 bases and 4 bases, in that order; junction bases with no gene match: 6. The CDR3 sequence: CSVTTGLNQPQHF. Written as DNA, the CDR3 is TGCAGCGTCACGACAGGGCTGAATCAGCCCCAGCATTTT. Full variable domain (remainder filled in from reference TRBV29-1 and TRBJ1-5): SAVISQKPSRDICQRGTSLTIQCQVDSQVTMMFWYRQQPGQSLTLIATANQGSEATYESGFVIDKFPISRPNLTFSTLTVSNMSPEDSSIYLCSVTTGLNQPQHFGDGTRLSIL.

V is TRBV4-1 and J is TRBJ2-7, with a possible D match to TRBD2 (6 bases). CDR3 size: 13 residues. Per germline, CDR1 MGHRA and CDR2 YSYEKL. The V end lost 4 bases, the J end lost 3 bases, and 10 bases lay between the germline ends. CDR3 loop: CASSRRTNYEQYF. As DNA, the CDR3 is TGCGCCAGCAGCCGCAGGACTAACTACGAGCAGTACTTC.

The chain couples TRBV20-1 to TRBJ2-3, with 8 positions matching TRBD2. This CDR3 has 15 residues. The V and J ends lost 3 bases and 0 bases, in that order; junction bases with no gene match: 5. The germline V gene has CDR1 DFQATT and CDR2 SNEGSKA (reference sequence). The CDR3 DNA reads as TGCAGTGCTAGCCAACTAGCGGAGAGCACAGATACGCAGTATTTT. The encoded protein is CSASQLAESTDTQYF.

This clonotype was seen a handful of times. CDR3: CASSEARGGELFF. In DNA form, the CDR3 reads TGTGCCAGCAGTGAAGCGCGGGGCGGGGAGCTGTTTTTT. The chain recombines TRBV6-1 with TRBJ2-2; D might be TRBD2 (6 bases). The CDR3 has 13 residues. Deletions cut 0 bases from V and 7 bases from J, with 6 bases between. The germline CDR1 and CDR2 sequences are MNHNS and SASEGT.

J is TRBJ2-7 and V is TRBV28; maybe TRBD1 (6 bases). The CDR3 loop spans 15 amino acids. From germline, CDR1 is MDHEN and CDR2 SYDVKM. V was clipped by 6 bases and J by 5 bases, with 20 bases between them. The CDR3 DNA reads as TGTGCCAGCAGCTACGGTTTTTTAGGGGGTGACGAGCAGTACTTC. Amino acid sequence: CASSYGFLGGDEQYF.

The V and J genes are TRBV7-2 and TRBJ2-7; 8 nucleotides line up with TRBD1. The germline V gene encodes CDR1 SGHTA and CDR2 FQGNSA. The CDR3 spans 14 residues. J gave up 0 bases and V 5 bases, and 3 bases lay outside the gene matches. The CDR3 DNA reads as TGTGCCAGCAGCCGGGACAGGAGCTCCTACGAGCAGTACTTC. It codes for CASSRDRSSYEQYF. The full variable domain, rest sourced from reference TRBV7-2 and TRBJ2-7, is GAGVSQSPSNKVTEKGKDVELRCDPISGHTALYWYRQSLGQGLEFLIYFQGNSAPDKSGLPSDRFSAERTGGSVSTLTIQRTQQEDSAVYLCASSRDRSSYEQYFGPGTRLTVT.

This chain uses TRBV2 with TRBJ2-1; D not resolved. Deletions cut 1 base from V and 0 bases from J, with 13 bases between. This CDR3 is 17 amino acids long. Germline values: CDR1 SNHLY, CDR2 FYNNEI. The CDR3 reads CASSEGHPASSYNEQFF. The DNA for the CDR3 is TGTGCCAGCAGTGAAGGACACCCTGCGAGCTCCTACAATGAGCAGTTCTTC.

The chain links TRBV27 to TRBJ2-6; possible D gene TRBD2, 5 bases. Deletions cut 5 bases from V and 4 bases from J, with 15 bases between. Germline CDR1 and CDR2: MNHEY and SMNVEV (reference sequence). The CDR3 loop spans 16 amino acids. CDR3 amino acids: CASSKDLGTGANVLTF. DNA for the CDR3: TGTGCCAGCAGTAAGGACTTAGGTACCGGGGCCAACGTCCTGACTTTC.

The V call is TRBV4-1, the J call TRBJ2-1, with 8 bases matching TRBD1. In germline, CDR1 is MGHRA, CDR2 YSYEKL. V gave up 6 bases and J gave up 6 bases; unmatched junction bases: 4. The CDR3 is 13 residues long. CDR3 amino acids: CASRDRGVNEQFF. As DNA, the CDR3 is TGCGCCAGCAGAGACAGGGGAGTCAATGAGCAGTTCTTC.

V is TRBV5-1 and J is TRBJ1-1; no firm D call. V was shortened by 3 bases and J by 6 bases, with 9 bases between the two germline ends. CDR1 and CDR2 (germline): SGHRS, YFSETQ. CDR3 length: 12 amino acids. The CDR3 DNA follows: TGCGCCAGCAGCTCGACGTACGCTGAAGCTTTCTTT. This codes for CASSSTYAEAFF.

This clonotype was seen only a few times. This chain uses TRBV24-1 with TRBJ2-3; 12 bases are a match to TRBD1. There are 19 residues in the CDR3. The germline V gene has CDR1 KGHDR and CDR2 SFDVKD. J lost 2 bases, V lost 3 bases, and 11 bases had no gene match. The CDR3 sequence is CATSDPPGQGASDTDTQYF. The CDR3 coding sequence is TGTGCCACCAGTGATCCCCCGGGACAGGGGGCTTCAGACACAGATACGCAGTATTTT.